This is a list of T cell receptor beta chains from one sample in a study of cytomegalovirus exposure and HLA in healthy donors. The repertoire was sequenced with immunoSEQ multiplex PCR; TCRdb's copy has only in-frame clones and lacks some. The sample consists of about 160,000 clones, 80% of them appearing once. The sample taken for sequencing was PBMCs. The receptors stem from a young man in good health and CMV-seronegative. The CDR3 runs from the conserved cysteine through the conserved F or W. D genes are given only for firm matches.

V gene | D gene | CDR3 protein
TRBV1 | . | CTSSQEQNEKLFF
TRBV6-1 | . | CASSEVTYNEQFF
TRBV9 | . | CASSAQSMNTEAFF
TRBV7-3 | . | CASSSLGRFGAREGADTQYF
TRBV7-2 | . | CASSWGAEAFF
TRBV19 | . | CASRRDDGGYTF
TRBV10-2 | . | CASSESDYSVNTEAFF
TRBV6-5 | . | CASSYRGVGYGYTF
TRBV18 | TRBD1 | CASSLGQDYGYTF
TRBV18 | TRBD2 | CASSSLTSGVSSYEQYF